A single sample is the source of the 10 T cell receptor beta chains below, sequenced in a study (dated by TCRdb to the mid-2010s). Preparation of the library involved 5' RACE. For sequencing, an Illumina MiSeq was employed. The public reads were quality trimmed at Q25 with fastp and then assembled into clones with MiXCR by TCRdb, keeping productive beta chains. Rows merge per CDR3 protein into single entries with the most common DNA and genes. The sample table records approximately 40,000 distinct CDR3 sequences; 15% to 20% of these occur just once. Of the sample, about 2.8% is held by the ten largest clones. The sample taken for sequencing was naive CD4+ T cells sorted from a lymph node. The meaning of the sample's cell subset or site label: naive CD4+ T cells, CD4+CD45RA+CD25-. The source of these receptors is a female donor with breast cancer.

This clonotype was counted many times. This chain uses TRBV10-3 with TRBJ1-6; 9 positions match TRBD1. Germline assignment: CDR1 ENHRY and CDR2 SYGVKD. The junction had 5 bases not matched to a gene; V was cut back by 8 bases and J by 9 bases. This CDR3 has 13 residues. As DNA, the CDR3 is TGTGCCATCTCCGGACAGGGGACTTCACCCCTCCACTTT. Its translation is CAISGQGTSPLHF.

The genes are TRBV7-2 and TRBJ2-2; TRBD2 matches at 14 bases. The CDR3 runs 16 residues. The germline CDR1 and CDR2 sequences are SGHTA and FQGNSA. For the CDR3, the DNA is TGTACAAAAACCGGGACTAGCGGGAGTGGGACCGGGGAGCTGTTTTTT. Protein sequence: CTKTGTSGSGTGELFF. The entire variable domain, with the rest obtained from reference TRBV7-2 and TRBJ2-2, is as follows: GAGVSQSPSNKVTEKGKDVELRCDPISGHTALYWYRQSLGQGLEFLIYFQGNSAPDKSGLPSDRFSAERTGGSVSTLTIQRTQQEDSAVYLCTKTGTSGSGTGELFFGEGSRLTVL.

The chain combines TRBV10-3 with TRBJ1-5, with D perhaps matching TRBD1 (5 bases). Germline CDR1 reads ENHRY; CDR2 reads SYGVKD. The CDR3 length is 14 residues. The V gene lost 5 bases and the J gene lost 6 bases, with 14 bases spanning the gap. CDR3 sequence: CAISRDPQGQPQHF. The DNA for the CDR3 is TGTGCCATCAGTCGGGACCCCCAAGGTCAGCCCCAGCATTTT.

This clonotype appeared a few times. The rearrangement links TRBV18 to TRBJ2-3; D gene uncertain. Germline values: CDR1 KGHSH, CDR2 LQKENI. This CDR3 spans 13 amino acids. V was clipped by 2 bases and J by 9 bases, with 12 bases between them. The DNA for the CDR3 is TGTGCCAGCTCACCATCCCCAGCTGACACGCAGTATTTT. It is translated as CASSPSPADTQYF.

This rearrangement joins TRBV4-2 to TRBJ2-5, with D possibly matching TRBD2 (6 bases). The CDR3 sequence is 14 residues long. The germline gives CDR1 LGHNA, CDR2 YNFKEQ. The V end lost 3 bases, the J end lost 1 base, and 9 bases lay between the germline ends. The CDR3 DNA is TGTGCCAGCAGCCAGGGGGGACTCCAAGAGACCCAGTACTTC. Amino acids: CASSQGGLQETQYF.

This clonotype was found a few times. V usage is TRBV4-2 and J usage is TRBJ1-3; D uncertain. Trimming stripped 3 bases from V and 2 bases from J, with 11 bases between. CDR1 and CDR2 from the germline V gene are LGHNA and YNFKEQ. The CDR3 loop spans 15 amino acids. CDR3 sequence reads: CASSHDLKPGNTIYF. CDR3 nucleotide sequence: TGTGCCAGCAGCCATGACTTGAAACCTGGAAACACCATATATTTT.

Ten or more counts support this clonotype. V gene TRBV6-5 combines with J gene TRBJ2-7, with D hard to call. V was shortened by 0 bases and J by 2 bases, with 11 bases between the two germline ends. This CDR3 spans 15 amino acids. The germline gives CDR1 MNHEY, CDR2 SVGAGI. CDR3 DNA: TGTGCCAGCAGTTACTCTGGGCAGATGACCTACGAGCAGTACTTC. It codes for CASSYSGQMTYEQYF.

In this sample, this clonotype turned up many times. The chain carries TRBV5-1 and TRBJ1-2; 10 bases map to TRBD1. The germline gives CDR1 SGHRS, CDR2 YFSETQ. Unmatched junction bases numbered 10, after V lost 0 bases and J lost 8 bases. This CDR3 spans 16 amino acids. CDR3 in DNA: TGCGCCAGCAGCTTGGCGTCCCGGGACAGGGGAAAAGGCTACACCTTC. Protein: CASSLASRDRGKGYTF.

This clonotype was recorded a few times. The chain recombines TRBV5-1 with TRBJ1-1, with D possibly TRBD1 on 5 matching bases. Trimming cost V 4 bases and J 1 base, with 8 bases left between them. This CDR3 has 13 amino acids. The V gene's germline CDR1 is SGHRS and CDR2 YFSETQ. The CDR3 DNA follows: TGCGCCAGCAGCCACCAGGGGAACACTGAAGCTTTCTTT. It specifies CASSHQGNTEAFF.

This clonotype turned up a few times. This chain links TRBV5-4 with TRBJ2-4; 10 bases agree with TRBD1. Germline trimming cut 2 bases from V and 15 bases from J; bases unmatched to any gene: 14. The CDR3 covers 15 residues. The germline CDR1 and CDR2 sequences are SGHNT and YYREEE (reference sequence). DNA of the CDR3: TGTGCCAGCAGCTTTGGAGGGACAGGGGCCCTCGAGTGGTACTTC. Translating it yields CASSFGGTGALEWYF.